This T cell receptor (beta chain) is from a study of shared clonotypes between healthy human individuals. Whole-study results and caveats: Sequencing depth was expected to influence donor clonotype sharing. Naive subsets, compared against memory subsets, generally had larger estimated richness values.

Germline V lookup: CDR1 SGHRS, CDR2 YFSETQ. The CDR3 has 14 residues. V was clipped by 4 bases and J by 1 base, with 11 bases between them. The assay ran at deep level. The assay was immunoSEQ multiplex PCR, and TCRdb's table has in-frame clones only and misses some. The sample holds about 2.3 million clones, approximately 95% seen once. In the case of this clone: Its matching antigen is unknown.

Sequencing input: naive CD4+ T cells from PBMCs. Subset specified: CD45RA+ positively selected. This sequence originates from a man between 18 and 35 years old in good health. Some clones in this sample may be carry-over from other donors' samples. The rearrangement uses TRBV5-1 and TRBJ2-5, with D possibly matching TRBD2 (6 bases). For the CDR3, the DNA is TGCGCCAGCAGCACGCAGGGAGGCCAAGAGACCCAGTACTTC. As protein: CASSTQGGQETQYF.